The 20 T cell receptor beta chains below were found in one sample sequenced in a study of T cell responses to AZD1222 COVID-19 vaccine. Assay used: immunoSEQ multiplex PCR; TCRdb lists only in-frame clones, some missing. The sample consists of tens of thousands of clones, 70% to 80% of them appearing once. The sample in question was peripheral blood, obtained on day 0 of AZD1222 vaccination. These receptors originate from an adult in good health.

The chain links TRBV7-2 to TRBJ2-1, with D possibly called TRBD1 or TRBD2 (5 bases each). CDR1 and CDR2 (germline): SGHTA, FQGNSA. With 1 base removed from V and 0 bases from J, the gap between germline ends came to 10 bases. The CDR3 runs 16 residues. The CDR3 DNA sequence: TGTGCCAGCAGCTTAGGATGGGGGAGCTCCTACAATGAGCAGTTCTTC. Protein sequence: CASSLGWGSSYNEQFF.

This clone is medium-sized (0.01 to 0.1%). The chain recombines TRBV2 with TRBJ2-2, with D possibly TRBD1 on 6 matching bases. Trimming shortened V by 6 bases and J by 6 bases, and 11 bases separated the two germline ends. CDR1 and CDR2 from the germline V gene are SNHLY and FYNNEI. This CDR3 spans 13 amino acids. The CDR3 loop is CASRTQGAGELFF. For the CDR3, the DNA is TGTGCCAGCAGAACACAGGGAGCCGGGGAGCTGTTTTTT. Complete variable domain (other parts from reference TRBV2 and TRBJ2-2): EPEVTQTPSHQVTQMGQEVILRCVPISNHLYFYWYRQILGQKVEFLVSFYNNEISEKSEIFDDQFSVERPDGSNFTLKIRSTKLEDSAMYFCASRTQGAGELFFGEGSRLTVL.

A few counts support this clone. The V gene is TRBV6-1, the J gene TRBJ2-1; no clear D gene. With 3 bases removed from V and 8 bases from J, the gap between germline ends came to 17 bases. CDR1 and CDR2 (germline): MNHNS, SASEGT. The CDR3 runs 15 residues. The CDR3 here is CASSDFGPRGDEQFF. The CDR3, as DNA: TGTGCCAGCAGTGATTTCGGACCTCGTGGGGATGAGCAGTTCTTC.

The chain joins TRBV19 to TRBJ2-6; 7 positions agree with TRBD1. V dropped 8 bases and J dropped 0; count of bases not matched to a gene: 4. This CDR3 spans 15 amino acids. Germline assignment: CDR1 LNHDA and CDR2 SQIVND (reference sequence). The CDR3: CASRDSYSGANVLTF. Written as DNA, the CDR3 is TGTGCCAGTCGGGACAGTTACTCTGGGGCCAACGTCCTGACTTTC.

V is TRBV2 and J is TRBJ1-5; TRBD1 aligns across 9 bases. V shed 5 bases, J shed 0 bases, and the junction held 5 bases outside the gene matches. The CDR3 contains 16 residues. The V gene's germline CDR1 is SNHLY and CDR2 FYNNEI. The CDR3 here is CASSLDRGYSNQPQHF. In nucleotides, the CDR3 is TGTGCCAGCAGTTTGGACAGGGGCTATAGCAATCAGCCCCAGCATTTT. The whole variable domain, remainder taken from reference TRBV2 and TRBJ1-5, is EPEVTQTPSHQVTQMGQEVILRCVPISNHLYFYWYRQILGQKVEFLVSFYNNEISEKSEIFDDQFSVERPDGSNFTLKIRSTKLEDSAMYFCASSLDRGYSNQPQHFGDGTRLSIL.

Notes on this clone: Within the sample, other DNA sequences also encode this same CDR3. This chain connects TRBV19 to TRBJ1-5; TRBD1 might be the D (6 bases). Trimming took off 0 bases at V and 4 bases at J, with 10 bases between the two ends. The germline gives CDR1 LNHDA, CDR2 SQIVND (reference sequence). The CDR3 totals 15 residues. The DNA of the CDR3 is TGTGCCAGTAGTATAGAAGGGGGGCGAAATCAGCCCCAGCATTTT. This translates into CASSIEGGRNQPQHF.

This chain connects TRBV30 to TRBJ2-3; 7 bases are shared with TRBD2. The J segment lost 3 bases and the V segment lost 0 bases, leaving 3 bases of the junction unmatched. The CDR3 sequence is 14 residues long. Germline CDR1 is GTSNPN and CDR2 is SVGIG (reference sequence). This CDR3 reads CAWSVGGTTDTQYF. The CDR3 DNA follows: TGTGCCTGGAGTGTGGGGGGGACTACAGATACGCAGTATTTT.

This clone was seen a few times. This sequence joins TRBV4-1 and TRBJ2-2, with a possible D match to TRBD2 (6 bases). CDR3 length: 14 residues. Germline-derived CDR1 and CDR2 are MGHRA and YSYEKL. V lost 7 bases and J 2 bases, leaving 11 bases between the germline ends. The CDR3 coding sequence is TGCGCCAGCAATTGGGGGGAAAACACCGGGGAGCTGTTTTTT. This sequence encodes CASNWGENTGELFF.

V gene TRBV30 combines with J gene TRBJ2-3; TRBD1 aligns across 12 bases. Germline V gene sequence: CDR1 GTSNPN, CDR2 SVGIG (reference sequence). With V trimmed by 3 bases and J by 5 bases, 6 bases remained unmatched. This CDR3 contains 15 residues. The CDR3 DNA reads as TGTGCCTGGAGCCCGGGACAGGGGGCTGGAGATACGCAGTATTTT. Translation gives CAWSPGQGAGDTQYF. Variable domain in full (rest from reference TRBV30 and TRBJ2-3): SQTIHQWPATLVQPVGSPLSLECTVEGTSNPNLYWYRQAAGRGLQLLFYSVGIGQISSEVPQNLSASRPQDRQFILSSKKLLLSDSGFYLCAWSPGQGAGDTQYFGPGTRLTVL.

This chain links TRBV4-2 with TRBJ2-3; D is ambiguous. The V end was cut by 4 bases, the J end by 0 bases, with 11 bases between. This CDR3 comprises 15 residues. CDR1 is LGHNA and CDR2 is YNFKEQ in the germline V gene. CDR3 loop: CASSRLGDSTDTQYF. CDR3 in DNA: TGTGCCAGCAGCCGACTTGGGGATAGCACAGATACGCAGTATTTT.

This chain uses TRBV12-5 with TRBJ2-7; D is unclear. This CDR3 comprises 13 residues. Germline loops: CDR1 LGHNT, CDR2 FRNRAP. The V gene lost 0 bases and the J gene lost 2 bases, with 5 bases spanning the gap. The CDR3: CASGLVGTYEQYF. CDR3 coding DNA: TGTGCTAGTGGTTTGGTCGGAACCTACGAGCAGTACTTC.

This rearrangement joins TRBV5-1 to TRBJ2-6, with D uncertain. Germline CDR1 SGHRS, CDR2 YFSETQ. The CDR3 length is 17 residues. Trimming took 4 bases from V and 0 from J, leaving 14 bases between them. CDR3 DNA: TGCGCCAGCAGCCCTCGAGGACCTATCTCTGGGGCCAACGTCCTGACTTTC. Translated: CASSPRGPISGANVLTF.

The rearrangement joins TRBV11-2 to TRBJ2-1; D is possibly TRBD2 (6 bases). The CDR3 is made up of 14 amino acids. V was cut by 3 bases and J by 6 bases, with 12 bases left in between. Germline V lookup: CDR1 SGHAT, CDR2 FQNNGV. CDR3 DNA: TGTGCCAGCAGCTTGGGCGGACTACTCAATGAGCAGTTCTTC. Translating gives CASSLGGLLNEQFF. Full variable domain (remainder filled in from reference TRBV11-2 and TRBJ2-1): EAGVAQSPRYKIIEKRQSVAFWCNPISGHATLYWYQQILGQGPKLLIQFQNNGVVDDSQLPKDRFSAERLKGVDSTLKIQPAKLEDSAVYLCASSLGGLLNEQFFGPGTRLTVL.

This clone was found a few times. This chain uses TRBV7-9 with TRBJ1-2, with 7 bases matching TRBD1. Germline V gives CDR1 SEHNR, CDR2 FQNEAQ (reference sequence). V trimming: 8 bases; J trimming: 8 bases; junction bases outside the gene matches: 14. This CDR3 has 14 amino acids. The CDR3 nucleotides are TGTGCCAGCGGTCCCTCAAGGGGGCCTGACGGCTACACCTTC. It translates to CASGPSRGPDGYTF. Based on the CDR3 plus reference TRBV7-9 and TRBJ1-2, the full variable domain is DTGVSQNPRHKITKRGQNVTFRCDPISEHNRLYWYRQTLGQGPEFLTYFQNEAQLEKSRLLSDRFSAERPKGSFSTLEIQRTEQGDSAMYLCASGPSRGPDGYTFGSGTRLTVV.

The chain combines TRBV5-1 with TRBJ1-1; D is ambiguous. The CDR3 loop spans 16 amino acids. Germline CDR1 and CDR2: SGHRS and YFSETQ. V dropped 0 bases and J dropped 1 base, with 13 bases sitting between them. For the CDR3, the DNA is TGCGCCAGCAGCTTGGGACCCCAGAACCCGAACACTGAAGCTTTCTTT. It codes for CASSLGPQNPNTEAFF.

The V gene is TRBV5-1, the J gene TRBJ2-1, with 8 bases identical to TRBD2. Germline V lookup: CDR1 SGHRS, CDR2 YFSETQ. V lost 0 bases, J lost 3 bases, and 5 bases stayed unmatched. CDR3 size: 16 residues. The CDR3 loop is CASSLEAGDFYNEQFF. The CDR3 nucleotides read TGCGCCAGCAGCTTGGAAGCGGGAGACTTCTACAATGAGCAGTTCTTC.

DNA of the CDR3: TGTGCCAGCAGCGATTTGTCGGGATACAATGAGCAGTTCTTC. Protein: CASSDLSGYNEQFF. The gene calls are TRBV11-2 and TRBJ2-1; weak D call: TRBD2 (5 bases). The CDR3 has 14 amino acids. V was trimmed by 5 bases and J by 4 bases, leaving 12 bases between them. Per germline, CDR1 SGHAT and CDR2 FQNNGV.

This clone was recorded a few times. The chain combines TRBV6-5 with TRBJ1-1; maybe TRBD1 (5 bases). The CDR3 extends over 14 amino acids. Trimming stripped 6 bases from V and 4 bases from J, with 15 bases between. Germline V gene lookup returns CDR1 MNHEY and CDR2 SVGAGI. The CDR3 here is CASRGPARRTEAFF. CDR3 coding DNA: TGTGCCAGCAGGGGGCCCGCTCGGCGCACTGAAGCTTTCTTT.

The chain is built from TRBV5-4 and TRBJ1-2; D is uncertain. V lost 1 base and J 0 bases, leaving 10 bases between the germline ends. The CDR3 is made up of 15 amino acids. Germline assignment: CDR1 SGHNT and CDR2 YYREEE (reference sequence). The CDR3 bases are TGTGCCAGCAGCTTGTTTGCAAAATCTAACTATGGCTACACCTTC. Its translation is CASSLFAKSNYGYTF.

This clone was observed at least ten times. The CDR3 DNA sequence: TGCGCCAGCGGACCAGGACAGATCGCAACTAATGAAAAACTGTTTTTT. Translated: CASGPGQIATNEKLFF. The J gene is TRBJ1-4, the V gene TRBV5-1, with D possibly TRBD1 on 6 matching bases. Germline-derived CDR1 and CDR2 are SGHRS and YFSETQ. CDR3 length: 16 residues. The germline V and J ends were trimmed by 7 bases and 0 bases, with 16 bases remaining between them. Together with reference TRBV5-1 and TRBJ1-4, the CDR3 gives the full variable domain: KAGVTQTPRYLIKTRGQQVTLSCSPISGHRSVSWYQQTPGQGLQFLFEYFSETQRNKGNFPGRFSGRQFSNSRSEMNVSTLELGDSALYLCASGPGQIATNEKLFFGSGTQLSVL.